One sample yielded the 17 T cell receptor beta chains listed below, sequenced in a study of identical twins. TCRdb reanalysed the 5' RACE reads using MiXCR and keeps one entry per CDR3 protein. The sample records 1.5 million to 2 million distinct CDR3 sequences, less than 40% being singletons. The specimen was cord blood. The source of these receptors is a newborn girl in good health.

This clonotype was counted only a few times. The chain has TRBV7-2 and TRBJ1-1; no clear D. The CDR3 has 15 residues. The germline CDR1 and CDR2 sequences are SGHTA and FQGNSA. Trimming cost V 0 bases and J 0 bases, with 8 bases left between them. For the CDR3, the DNA is TGTGCCAGCAGCTTAGCGACAAACTTGAACACTGAAGCTTTCTTT. This codes for CASSLATNLNTEAFF.

There are a few counts of this clonotype. The rearrangement uses TRBV4-2 and TRBJ2-5, with no clear D. The CDR3 sequence is 16 residues long. Trimming left V 0 bases short and J 11 bases short, with 22 bases between. Germline V gives CDR1 LGHNA, CDR2 YNFKEQ. DNA for the CDR3: TGTGCCAGCAGCCAAGAAGGGCCGGGCACCTACAATGAGCAGTACTTC. Its protein is CASSQEGPGTYNEQYF.

The V call is TRBV20-1, the J call TRBJ2-5; D ambiguous. The CDR3 extends over 14 amino acids. Trimming pared 3 bases from V and 1 base from J, leaving 12 bases between. CDR1 DFQATT and CDR2 SNEGSKA come from the germline V gene (reference sequence). CDR3 in DNA: TGCAGTGCTAGCGTCCTGATTCCCCAAGAGACCCAGTACTTC. It codes for CSASVLIPQETQYF.

The V gene is TRBV20-1, the J gene TRBJ2-3, with 8 bases that match TRBD2. The CDR3 loop spans 13 amino acids. CDR1 and CDR2 from the germline V gene are DFQATT and SNEGSKA (reference sequence). The junction had 7 bases not matched to a gene; V was cut back by 3 bases and J by 8 bases. CDR3 residues: CSASGGVIGTQYF. The CDR3 DNA follows: TGCAGTGCTAGCGGGGGGGTTATTGGTACGCAGTATTTT.

V usage is TRBV4-2 and J usage is TRBJ2-2; maybe TRBD2 (6 bases). V was trimmed by 2 bases and J by 4 bases, leaving 20 bases between them. The germline CDR1 and CDR2 sequences are LGHNA and YNFKEQ. This CDR3 has 18 amino acids. The CDR3 loop reads CASSQPRLRTKSTGELFF. For the CDR3, the DNA is TGTGCCAGCAGCCAACCCCGTTTGAGGACTAAGAGCACCGGGGAGCTGTTTTTT.

V usage is TRBV14 and J usage is TRBJ2-7; D call uncertain. The CDR3 consists of 16 residues. CDR1 is SGHDN, CDR2 FVKESK, per germline. Trimming stripped 1 base from V and 0 bases from J, with 13 bases between. DNA for the CDR3: TGTGCCAGCAGCCAAGTTAGGGCGGCCAGCTCCTACGAGCAGTACTTC. Protein sequence: CASSQVRAASSYEQYF.

This clonotype was found a few times. J is TRBJ2-4 and V is TRBV27; D might be TRBD1 (6 bases). V was clipped by 0 bases and J by 10 bases, with 16 bases between them. This CDR3 comprises 15 residues. The germline V gene has CDR1 MNHEY and CDR2 SMNVEV (reference sequence). The CDR3 protein is CASSLSIAGVGIQYF. The CDR3 DNA follows: TGTGCCAGCAGTTTATCGATCGCAGGGGTTGGTATTCAGTACTTC.

CDR3 sequence reads: CASSLPPLQGQYF. CDR3 bases: TGTGCCAGCAGTTTACCGCCGCTACAGGGTCAGTACTTC. The chain uses TRBV28 and TRBJ2-7; perhaps TRBD1 as D (6 bases). CDR1 and CDR2 (germline): MDHEN, SYDVKM. The CDR3 spans 13 residues. V lost 2 bases and J lost 10, with 15 bases in between.

This clonotype was detected a few times. The V call is TRBV9, the J call TRBJ2-1, with D perhaps matching TRBD2 (6 bases). The CDR3 totals 18 residues. CDR1 SGDLS and CDR2 YYNGEE come from the germline V gene. V was pared by 0 bases and J by 4 bases, with 20 bases between. The CDR3 loop reads CASSVEFLDYPLYNEQFF. The CDR3 DNA reads TGTGCCAGCAGCGTAGAGTTCCTGGACTATCCTCTTTACAATGAGCAGTTCTTC.

The chain combines TRBV2 with TRBJ2-4; TRBD2 matches at 9 bases. Near its end, the DNA agrees better with TRBJ2-7, so the J call may be wrong. CDR1 is SNHLY and CDR2 is FYNNEI in the germline V gene. This CDR3 is built from 15 residues. CDR3 nucleotides: TGTGCCAGCACCGAGGGGCGGGGGGGCCTCCACGAGCAGTACTTC. It codes for CASTEGRGGLHEQYF.

V gene TRBV20-1 combines with J gene TRBJ1-2; no clear D gene. The CDR3 length is 11 residues. Trimming stripped 2 bases from V and 8 bases from J, with 9 bases between. Germline V gives CDR1 DFQATT, CDR2 SNEGSKA (reference sequence). The DNA of the CDR3 is TGCAGTGCTAGAACCCTGGAGGGCTACACCTTC. Translating it yields CSARTLEGYTF.

In its sample, this clonotype was seen a few times. The chain links TRBV3-1 to TRBJ1-4; no firm D call. The germline V gene has CDR1 LGHDT and CDR2 YNNKEL (reference sequence). The V end was cut by 3 bases, the J end by 8 bases, with 19 bases between. The CDR3 covers 16 residues. This chain's CDR3 is CASSQDRATIEEKLFF. The CDR3, as DNA: TGTGCCAGCAGCCAGGACCGGGCGACGATTGAGGAAAAACTGTTTTTT.

The chain employs TRBV5-5 and TRBJ1-6; the D gene is possibly TRBD1 (5 bases). V lost 1 base and J lost 8, with 13 bases in between. Looked up from germline, CDR1 is SGHKS and CDR2 is YYEKEE (reference sequence). The CDR3 is made up of 15 amino acids. Written as DNA, the CDR3 is TGTGCCAGCAGCTTGTCCTGGCAGGGCGATTCACCCCTCCACTTT. Residues: CASSLSWQGDSPLHF.

The rearrangement links TRBV27 to TRBJ2-6; 9 nucleotides agree with TRBD1. Germline loops: CDR1 MNHEY, CDR2 SMNVEV (reference sequence). The J segment lost 2 bases and the V segment lost 1 base, leaving 6 bases of the junction unmatched. The CDR3 has 18 residues. The CDR3 DNA reads TGTGCCAGCAGTTTATTGGGGACAGGGACCGCTGGGGCCAACGTCCTGACTTTC. It is translated as CASSLLGTGTAGANVLTF.

This clonotype was seen many times. V is TRBV20-1 and J is TRBJ2-7; 7 bases line up with TRBD1. Trimming cost V 2 bases and J 0 bases; bases outside gene matches: 1. Germline lookup yields CDR1 DFQATT and CDR2 SNEGSKA (reference sequence). This CDR3 spans 13 amino acids. CDR3 sequence: CSARRTGSYEQYF. CDR3 in DNA: TGCAGTGCTAGACGGACAGGCTCCTACGAGCAGTACTTC.

Turning to this clonotype: With a much larger clone just one base away, this may be a read error. The rearrangement joins TRBV29-1 to TRBJ2-3; 12 nucleotides agree with TRBD2. The CDR3 sequence is 15 residues long. Germline V gene data show CDR1 as SQVTM and CDR2 as ANQGSEA. The V and J ends lost 4 bases and 3 bases, in that order; junction bases with no gene match: 5. CDR3 bases: TGCAGCGTTGGTGCTAGCGGGAGGGTTACAGATACGCAGTATTTT. This sequence encodes CSVGASGRVTDTQYF.

This clonotype has a count of ten or more. The V and J genes are TRBV27 and TRBJ2-3; the match to TRBD2 covers 10 bases. V shed 2 bases, J shed 6 bases, and the junction held 5 bases outside the gene matches. This CDR3 contains 15 residues. CDR1 is MNHEY and CDR2 is SMNVEV in the germline V gene (reference sequence). The CDR3 region is CASSLLAGVADTQYF. The CDR3 DNA reads TGTGCCAGCAGTTTACTAGCGGGAGTAGCGGATACGCAGTATTTT.